What follows are 11 T cell receptor beta chains derived from one specimen sequenced in a study of CD8+ T cells in alopecia areata. Treatment here: oral pan-JAK inhibitor, 5-10 mg twice daily. The authors extracted RNA and reverse transcribed it into cDNA as the sequencing template. Clones were sequenced by immunoSEQ multiplex PCR, and TCRdb holds only the in-frame ones, with some missing. Here the sample spans around 120,000 clones, roughly 55% being singletons. This sample comprised CD4+ T cells sorted from blood, obtained at week 4, from a patient treated with tofacitinib. These receptors were obtained from a human donor with alopecia areata.

This chain joins TRBV11-1 and TRBJ1-1; D remains unclear. The CDR3 is 12 amino acids. The germline V gene has CDR1 SGHAT and CDR2 FQDESV (reference sequence). Trimming took 5 bases from V and 1 from J, leaving 5 bases between them. Written as DNA, the CDR3 is TGTGCCAGCAGCCCGTGGAACACTGAAGCTTTCTTT. It is translated as CASSPWNTEAFF.

The genes are TRBV4-1 and TRBJ1-2, with D uncertain. CDR1 MGHRA and CDR2 YSYEKL come from the germline V gene. The CDR3 consists of 16 residues. Between the trimmed V and J ends, which lost 1 base and 2 bases, there was a span of 14 bases. The CDR3 spells CASSQAARRQNYGYTF. CDR3 DNA sequence: TGCGCCAGCAGCCAAGCAGCTCGTCGGCAAAACTATGGCTACACCTTC.

The rearrangement uses TRBV27 and TRBJ2-5; tentatively, D is TRBD1 (6 bases). Trimming removed 0 bases from V and 4 bases from J, with 6 bases in between. Per the germline V gene, CDR1 is MNHEY and CDR2 is SMNVEV (reference sequence). The CDR3 is 13 residues long. CDR3 residues: CASSLSGGETQYF. Here the CDR3 DNA reads TGTGCCAGCAGTTTATCAGGGGGAGAGACCCAGTACTTC.

V is TRBV7-2 and J is TRBJ2-5; D remains unclear. Germline CDR1 reads SGHTA; CDR2 reads FQGNSA. V gave up 0 bases and J gave up 7 bases, with 3 bases separating them. This CDR3 spans 11 amino acids. The CDR3 here is CASSLAWTQYF. The CDR3 region has the DNA TGTGCCAGCAGCTTAGCGTGGACCCAGTACTTC.

The V gene is TRBV2, the J gene TRBJ2-1, with TRBD2 matching over 7 bases. The V gene's germline CDR1 is SNHLY and CDR2 FYNNEI. CDR3 length: 10 amino acids. J was trimmed by 12 bases and V by 7 bases; bases with no gene match: 3. The CDR3, as DNA: TGTGCCAGCAACTCGGGGGGGCAGTTCTTC. Protein sequence: CASNSGGQFF.

CDR3 DNA: TGTGCCAGCAGCCCGCGGACTAGCATCTATACGCAGTATTTT. Translated: CASSPRTSIYTQYF. The chain uses TRBV7-2 and TRBJ2-3; 8 bases fit TRBD2. Trimming took 5 bases from V and 7 from J; bases not matched to a gene: 8. This CDR3 contains 14 residues. Germline assignment: CDR1 SGHTA and CDR2 FQGNSA.

The chain employs TRBV6-1 and TRBJ1-5, with TRBD1 identical over 7 bases. The CDR3 extends over 13 amino acids. V was pared by 7 bases and J by 5 bases, with 5 bases of the junction left unmatched. CDR1 and CDR2 from the germline V gene are MNHNS and SASEGT. CDR3: CASTGTDDQPQHF. CDR3 nucleotides: TGTGCCAGCACAGGGACAGATGATCAGCCCCAGCATTTT.

In this sample, this clone turned up a few times. The chain employs TRBV5-1 and TRBJ2-1; 8 positions match TRBD1. V was pared by 1 base and J by 1 base, with 1 base of the junction left unmatched. Looked up from germline, CDR1 is SGHRS and CDR2 is YFSETQ. The CDR3 loop spans 15 amino acids. CDR3 amino acids: CASSLRQGSYNEQFF. The DNA of the CDR3 is TGCGCCAGCAGCTTGAGACAGGGGTCCTACAATGAGCAGTTCTTC.

This clone appeared a few times. The chain couples TRBV7-2 to TRBJ1-6, with D hard to call. The germline CDR1 and CDR2 sequences are SGHTA and FQGNSA. This CDR3 has 12 amino acids. Trimming pared 3 bases from V and 6 bases from J, leaving 3 bases between. CDR3 in DNA: TGTGCCAGCAGCTTTTTTAATTCACCCCTCCACTTT. As protein: CASSFFNSPLHF.

This chain joins TRBV4-1 and TRBJ2-7, with 7 bases lining up with TRBD1. Germline V gene data show CDR1 as MGHRA and CDR2 as YSYEKL. Germline trimming cut 0 bases from V and 3 bases from J; bases unmatched to any gene: 8. The CDR3 runs 16 residues. CDR3 protein: CASSQDPGTEIYEQYF. CDR3 DNA: TGCGCCAGCAGCCAAGATCCTGGGACAGAGATCTACGAGCAGTACTTC.

V is TRBV23-1 and J is TRBJ1-4; D ambiguous. TRBV23-1 is an open reading frame whose function is uncertain. Trimming stripped 7 bases from V and 8 bases from J, with 14 bases between. The length of the CDR3 is 13 residues. This CDR3 is CASTSRVWEKLFF. The CDR3 bases are TGCGCCAGCACTTCGAGGGTTTGGGAAAAACTGTTTTTT.